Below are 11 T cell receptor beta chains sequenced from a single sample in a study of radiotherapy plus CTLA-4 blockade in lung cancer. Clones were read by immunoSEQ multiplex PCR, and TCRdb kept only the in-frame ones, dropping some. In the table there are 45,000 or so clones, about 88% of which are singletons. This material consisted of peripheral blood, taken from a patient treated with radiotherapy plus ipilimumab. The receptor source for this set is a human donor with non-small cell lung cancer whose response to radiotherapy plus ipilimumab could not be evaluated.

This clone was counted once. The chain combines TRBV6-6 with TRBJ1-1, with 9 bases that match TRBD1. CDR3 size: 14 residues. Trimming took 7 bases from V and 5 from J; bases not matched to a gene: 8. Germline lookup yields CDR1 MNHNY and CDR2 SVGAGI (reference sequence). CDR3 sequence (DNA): TGTGCCAGCACCCTACGGACAGGGGAGACTGAAGCTTTCTTT. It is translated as CASTLRTGETEAFF.

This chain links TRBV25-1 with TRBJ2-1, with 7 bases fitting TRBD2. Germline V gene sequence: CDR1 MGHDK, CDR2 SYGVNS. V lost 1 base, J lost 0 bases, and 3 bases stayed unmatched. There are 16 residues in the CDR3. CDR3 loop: CASSELTGGSYNEQFF. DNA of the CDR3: TGTGCCAGCAGTGAATTAACGGGAGGCTCCTACAATGAGCAGTTCTTC.

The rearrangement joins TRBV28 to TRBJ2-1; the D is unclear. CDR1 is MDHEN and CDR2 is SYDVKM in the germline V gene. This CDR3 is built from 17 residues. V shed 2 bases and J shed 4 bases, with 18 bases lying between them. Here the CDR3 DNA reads TGTGCCAGCAGTTTAGGCCTGACTCGCCCGGGTTACAATGAGCAGTTCTTC. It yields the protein CASSLGLTRPGYNEQFF.

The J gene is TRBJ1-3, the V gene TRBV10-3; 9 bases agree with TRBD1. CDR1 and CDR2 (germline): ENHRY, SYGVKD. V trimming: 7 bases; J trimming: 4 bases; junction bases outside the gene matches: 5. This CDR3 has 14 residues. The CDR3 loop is CAITPGTGGNTIYF. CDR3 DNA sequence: TGTGCCATCACCCCCGGGACAGGGGGAAACACCATATATTTT.

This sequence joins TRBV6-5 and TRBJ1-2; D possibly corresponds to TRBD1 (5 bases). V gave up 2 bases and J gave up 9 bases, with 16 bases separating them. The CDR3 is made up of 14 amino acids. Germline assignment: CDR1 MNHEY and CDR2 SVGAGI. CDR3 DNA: TGTGCCAGCAGTTACGGGCGACAGAAAGACAGCTACACCTTC. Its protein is CASSYGRQKDSYTF.

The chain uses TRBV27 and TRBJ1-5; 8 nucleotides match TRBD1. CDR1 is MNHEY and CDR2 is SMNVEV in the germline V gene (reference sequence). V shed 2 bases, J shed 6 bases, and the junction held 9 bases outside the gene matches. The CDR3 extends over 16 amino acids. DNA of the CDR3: TGTGCCAGCAGTTTAATCGGCAGGGGGCATGGTCAGCCCCAGCATTTT. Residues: CASSLIGRGHGQPQHF.

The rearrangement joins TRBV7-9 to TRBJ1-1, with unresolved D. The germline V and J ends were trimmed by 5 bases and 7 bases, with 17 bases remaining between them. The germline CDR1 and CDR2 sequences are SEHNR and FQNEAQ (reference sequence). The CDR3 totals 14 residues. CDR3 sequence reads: CASSAEVKGGEAFF. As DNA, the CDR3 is TGTGCCAGCAGCGCGGAGGTGAAAGGTGGTGAAGCTTTCTTT.

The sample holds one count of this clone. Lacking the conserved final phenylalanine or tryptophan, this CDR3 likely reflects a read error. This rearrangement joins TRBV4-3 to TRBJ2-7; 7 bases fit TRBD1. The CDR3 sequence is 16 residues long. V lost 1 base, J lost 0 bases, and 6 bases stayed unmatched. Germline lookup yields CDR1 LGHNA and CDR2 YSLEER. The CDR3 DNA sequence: TGCGCCAGCAGCCAAGGGACAGGTTGGAGCTCCTACGAGCAGTACCTC. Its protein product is CASSQGTGWSSYEQYL.

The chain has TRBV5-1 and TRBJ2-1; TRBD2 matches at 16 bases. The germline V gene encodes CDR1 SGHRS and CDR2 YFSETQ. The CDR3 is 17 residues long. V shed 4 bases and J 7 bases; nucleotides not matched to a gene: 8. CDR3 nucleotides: TGCGCCAGCAGCGCCGGGACTAGCGGGAGGGGTGTAAATGAGCAGTTCTTC. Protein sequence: CASSAGTSGRGVNEQFF.

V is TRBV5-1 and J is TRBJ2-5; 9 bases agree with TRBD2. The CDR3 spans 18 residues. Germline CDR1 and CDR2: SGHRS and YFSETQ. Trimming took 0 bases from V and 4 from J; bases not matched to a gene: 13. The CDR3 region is CASSLVSGGVDHIETQYF. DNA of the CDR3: TGCGCCAGCAGCTTGGTTAGCGGGGGCGTTGACCACATAGAGACCCAGTACTTC.

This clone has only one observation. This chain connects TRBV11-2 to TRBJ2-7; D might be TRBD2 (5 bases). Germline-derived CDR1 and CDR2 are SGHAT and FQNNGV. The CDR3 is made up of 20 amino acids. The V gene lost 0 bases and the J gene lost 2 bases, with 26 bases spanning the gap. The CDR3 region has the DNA TGTGCCAGCAGCTTAGACCACCGGGGTTATTATACCCAATCGCCCTACGAGCAGTACTTC. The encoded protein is CASSLDHRGYYTQSPYEQYF.